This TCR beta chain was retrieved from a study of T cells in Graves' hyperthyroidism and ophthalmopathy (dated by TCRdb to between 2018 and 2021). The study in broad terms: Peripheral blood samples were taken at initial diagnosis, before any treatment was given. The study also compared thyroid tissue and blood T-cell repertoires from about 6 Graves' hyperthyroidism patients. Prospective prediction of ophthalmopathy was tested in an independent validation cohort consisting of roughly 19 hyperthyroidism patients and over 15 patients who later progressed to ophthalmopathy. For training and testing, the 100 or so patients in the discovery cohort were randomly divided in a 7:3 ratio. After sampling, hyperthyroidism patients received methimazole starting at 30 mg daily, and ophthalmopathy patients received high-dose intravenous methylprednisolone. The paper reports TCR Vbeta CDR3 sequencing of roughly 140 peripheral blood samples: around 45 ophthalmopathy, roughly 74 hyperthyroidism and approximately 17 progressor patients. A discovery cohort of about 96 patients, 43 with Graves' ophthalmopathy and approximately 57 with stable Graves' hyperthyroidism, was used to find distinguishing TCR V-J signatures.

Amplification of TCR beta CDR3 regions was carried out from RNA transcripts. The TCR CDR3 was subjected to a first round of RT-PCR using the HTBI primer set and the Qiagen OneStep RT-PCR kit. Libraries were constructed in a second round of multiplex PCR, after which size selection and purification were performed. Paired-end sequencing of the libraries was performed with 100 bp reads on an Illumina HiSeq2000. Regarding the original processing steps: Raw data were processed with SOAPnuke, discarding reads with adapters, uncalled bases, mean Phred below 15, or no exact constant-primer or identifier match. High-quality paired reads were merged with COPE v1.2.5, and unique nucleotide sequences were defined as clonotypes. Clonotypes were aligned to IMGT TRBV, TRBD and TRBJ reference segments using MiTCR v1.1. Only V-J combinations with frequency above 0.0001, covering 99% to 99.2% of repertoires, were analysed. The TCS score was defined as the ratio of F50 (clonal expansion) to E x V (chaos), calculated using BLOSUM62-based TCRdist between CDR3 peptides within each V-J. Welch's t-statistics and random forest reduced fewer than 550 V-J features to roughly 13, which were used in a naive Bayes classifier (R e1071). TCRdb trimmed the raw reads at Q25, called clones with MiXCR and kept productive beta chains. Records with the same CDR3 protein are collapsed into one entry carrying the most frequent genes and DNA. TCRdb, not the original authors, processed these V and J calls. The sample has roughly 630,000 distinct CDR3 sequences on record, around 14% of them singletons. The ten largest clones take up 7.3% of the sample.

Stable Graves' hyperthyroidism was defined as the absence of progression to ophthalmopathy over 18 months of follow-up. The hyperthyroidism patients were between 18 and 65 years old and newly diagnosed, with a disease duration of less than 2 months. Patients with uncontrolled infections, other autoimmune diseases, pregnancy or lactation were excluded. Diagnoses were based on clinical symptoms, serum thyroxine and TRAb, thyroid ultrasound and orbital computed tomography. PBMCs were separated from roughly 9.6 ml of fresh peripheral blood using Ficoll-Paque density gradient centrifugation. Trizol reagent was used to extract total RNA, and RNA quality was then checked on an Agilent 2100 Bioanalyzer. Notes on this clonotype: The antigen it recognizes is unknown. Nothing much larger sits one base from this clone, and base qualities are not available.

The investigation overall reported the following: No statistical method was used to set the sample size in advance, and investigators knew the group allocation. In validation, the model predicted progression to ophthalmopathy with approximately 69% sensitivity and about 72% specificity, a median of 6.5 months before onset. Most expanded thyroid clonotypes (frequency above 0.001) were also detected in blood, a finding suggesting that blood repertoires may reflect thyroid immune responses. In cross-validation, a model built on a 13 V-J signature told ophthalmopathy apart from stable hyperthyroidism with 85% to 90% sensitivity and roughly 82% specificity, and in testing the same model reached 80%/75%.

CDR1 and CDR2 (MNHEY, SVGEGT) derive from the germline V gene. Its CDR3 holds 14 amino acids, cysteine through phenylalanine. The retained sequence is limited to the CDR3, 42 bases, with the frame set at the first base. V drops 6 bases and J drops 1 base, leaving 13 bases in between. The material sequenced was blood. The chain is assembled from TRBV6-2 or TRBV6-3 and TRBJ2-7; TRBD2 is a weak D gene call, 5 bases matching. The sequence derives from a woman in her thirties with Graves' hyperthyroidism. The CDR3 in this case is CASRESGKSYEQYF. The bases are TGTGCCAGCAGGGAATCCGGGAAATCCTACGAGCAGTACTTC.